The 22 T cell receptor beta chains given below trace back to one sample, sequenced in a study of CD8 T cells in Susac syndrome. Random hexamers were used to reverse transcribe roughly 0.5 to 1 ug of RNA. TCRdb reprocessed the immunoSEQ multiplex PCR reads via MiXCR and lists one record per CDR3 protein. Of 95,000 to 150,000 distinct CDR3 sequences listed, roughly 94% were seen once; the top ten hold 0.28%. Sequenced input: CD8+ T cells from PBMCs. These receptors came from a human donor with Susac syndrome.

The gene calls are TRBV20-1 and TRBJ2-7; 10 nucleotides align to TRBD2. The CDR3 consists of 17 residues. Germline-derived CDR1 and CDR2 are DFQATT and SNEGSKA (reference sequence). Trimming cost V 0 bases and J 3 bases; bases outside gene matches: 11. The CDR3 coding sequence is TGCAGTGCTAGAGATCCCCTGACCACTAGCGGGGACTACGAGCAGTACTTC. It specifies CSARDPLTTSGDYEQYF.

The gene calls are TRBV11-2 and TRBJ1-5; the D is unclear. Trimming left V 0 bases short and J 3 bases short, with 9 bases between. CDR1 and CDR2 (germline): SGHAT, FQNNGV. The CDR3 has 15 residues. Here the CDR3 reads CASSLDRALNQPQHF. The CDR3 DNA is TGTGCCAGCAGCTTAGATAGGGCACTCAATCAGCCCCAGCATTTT.

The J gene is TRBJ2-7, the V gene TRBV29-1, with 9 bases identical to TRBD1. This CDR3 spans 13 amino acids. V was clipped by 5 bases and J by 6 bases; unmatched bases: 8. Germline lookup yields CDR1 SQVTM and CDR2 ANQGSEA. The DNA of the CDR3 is TGCAGCGTTACCGGGACAGGGATGTTCGAGCAGTACTTC. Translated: CSVTGTGMFEQYF.

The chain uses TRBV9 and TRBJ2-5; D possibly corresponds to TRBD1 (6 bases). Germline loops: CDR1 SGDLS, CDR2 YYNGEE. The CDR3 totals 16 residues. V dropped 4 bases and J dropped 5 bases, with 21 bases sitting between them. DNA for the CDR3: TGTGCCAGCAGCCCCTTGAGGGGGTTTGAGTCGGAGACCCAGTACTTC. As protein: CASSPLRGFESETQYF.

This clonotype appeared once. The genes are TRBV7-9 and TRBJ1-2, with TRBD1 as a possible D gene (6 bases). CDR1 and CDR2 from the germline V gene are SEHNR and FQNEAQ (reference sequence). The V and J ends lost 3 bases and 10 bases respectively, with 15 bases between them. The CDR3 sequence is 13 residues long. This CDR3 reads CASSLPGAEDYTF. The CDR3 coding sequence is TGTGCCAGCAGCTTGCCGGGGGCAGAGGACTACACCTTC.

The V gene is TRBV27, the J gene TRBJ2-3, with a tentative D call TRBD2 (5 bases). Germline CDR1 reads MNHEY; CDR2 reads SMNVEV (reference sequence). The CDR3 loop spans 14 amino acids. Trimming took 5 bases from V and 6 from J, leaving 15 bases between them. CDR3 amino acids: CASSLTRAHDTQYF. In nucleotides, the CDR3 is TGTGCCAGCAGTCTAACTAGAGCGCATGATACGCAGTATTTT.

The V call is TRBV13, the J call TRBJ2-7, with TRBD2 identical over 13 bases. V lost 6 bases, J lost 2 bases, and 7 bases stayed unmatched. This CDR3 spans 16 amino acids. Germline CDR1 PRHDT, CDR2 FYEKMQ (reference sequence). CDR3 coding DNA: TGTGCCAGCAGGGAATGGGGACTAGCGGGGACCTACGAGCAGTACTTC. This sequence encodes CASREWGLAGTYEQYF.

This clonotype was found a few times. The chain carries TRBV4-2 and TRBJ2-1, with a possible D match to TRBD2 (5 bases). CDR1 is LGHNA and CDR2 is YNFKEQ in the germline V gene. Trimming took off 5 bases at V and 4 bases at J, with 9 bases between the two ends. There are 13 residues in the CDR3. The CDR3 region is CASSDYEYNEQFF. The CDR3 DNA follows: TGTGCCAGCAGCGACTACGAATACAATGAGCAGTTCTTC.

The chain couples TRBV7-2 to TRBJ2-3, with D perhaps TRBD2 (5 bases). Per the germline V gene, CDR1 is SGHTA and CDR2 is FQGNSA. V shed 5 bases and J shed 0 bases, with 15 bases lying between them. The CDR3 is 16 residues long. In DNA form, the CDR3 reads TGTGCCAGCAGCACTCGGAGGTATGGGAGCACAGATACGCAGTATTTT. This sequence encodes CASSTRRYGSTDTQYF.

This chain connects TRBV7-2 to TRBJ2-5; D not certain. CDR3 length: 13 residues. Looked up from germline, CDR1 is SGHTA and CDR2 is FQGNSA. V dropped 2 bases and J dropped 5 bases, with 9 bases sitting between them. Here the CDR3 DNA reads TGTGCCAGCAGCTTATTCTTGGGCGAGACCCAGTACTTC. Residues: CASSLFLGETQYF.

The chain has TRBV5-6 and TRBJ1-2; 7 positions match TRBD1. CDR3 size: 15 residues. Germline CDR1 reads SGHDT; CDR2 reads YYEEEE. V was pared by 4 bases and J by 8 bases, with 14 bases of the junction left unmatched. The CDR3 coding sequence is TGTGCCAGCAGCATGGGACAGCCATCCGAGTGGGGCTACACCTTC. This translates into CASSMGQPSEWGYTF.

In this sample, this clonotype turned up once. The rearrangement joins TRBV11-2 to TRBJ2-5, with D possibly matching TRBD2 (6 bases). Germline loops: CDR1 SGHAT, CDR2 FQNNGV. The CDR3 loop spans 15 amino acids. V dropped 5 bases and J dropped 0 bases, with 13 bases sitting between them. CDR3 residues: CASSAGGRDQETQYF. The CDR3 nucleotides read TGTGCCAGCAGCGCCGGGGGACGGGACCAAGAGACCCAGTACTTC.

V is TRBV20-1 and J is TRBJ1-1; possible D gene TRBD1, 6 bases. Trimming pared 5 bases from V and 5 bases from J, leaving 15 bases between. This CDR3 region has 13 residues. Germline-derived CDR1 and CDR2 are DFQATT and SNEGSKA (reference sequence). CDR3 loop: CSAETGGLTEAFF. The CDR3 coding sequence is TGCAGTGCTGAAACCGGGGGGCTTACTGAAGCTTTCTTT.

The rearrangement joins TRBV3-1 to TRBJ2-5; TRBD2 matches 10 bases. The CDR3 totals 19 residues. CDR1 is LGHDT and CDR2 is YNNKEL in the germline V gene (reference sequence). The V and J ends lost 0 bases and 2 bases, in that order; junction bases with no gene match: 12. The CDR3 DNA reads TGTGCCAGCAGCCAAGATGAGATACTAGCGGGGACCCCTCAAGAGACCCAGTACTTC. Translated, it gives CASSQDEILAGTPQETQYF.

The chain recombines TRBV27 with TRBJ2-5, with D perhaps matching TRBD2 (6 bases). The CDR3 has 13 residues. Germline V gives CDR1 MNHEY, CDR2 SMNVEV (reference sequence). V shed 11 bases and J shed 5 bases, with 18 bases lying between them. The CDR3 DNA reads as TGTGCCGTATGGGAGGCGCGGCGGGAGACCCAGTACTTC. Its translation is CAVWEARRETQYF.

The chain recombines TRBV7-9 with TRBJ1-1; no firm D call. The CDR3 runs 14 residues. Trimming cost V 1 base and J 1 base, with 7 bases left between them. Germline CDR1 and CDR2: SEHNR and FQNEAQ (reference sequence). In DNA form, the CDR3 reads TGTGCCAGCAGCTTAGGGGTTGGGAACACTGAAGCTTTCTTT. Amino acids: CASSLGVGNTEAFF.

The CDR3 sequence is CSVASGGEQETQYF. In nucleotides, the CDR3 is TGCAGCGTTGCTAGCGGGGGGGAACAAGAGACCCAGTACTTC. V gene TRBV29-1 combines with J gene TRBJ2-5, with TRBD2 matching 12 bases. Trimming cost V 4 bases and J 2 bases; bases outside gene matches: 2. The CDR3 length is 14 residues. Germline V CDR1 and CDR2: SQVTM, ANQGSEA. Drawing the rest from reference TRBV29-1 and TRBJ2-5, the complete variable domain is SAVISQKPSRDICQRGTSLTIQCQVDSQVTMMFWYRQQPGQSLTLIATANQGSEATYESGFVIDKFPISRPNLTFSTLTVSNMSPEDSSIYLCSVASGGEQETQYFGPGTRLLVL.

The CDR3 bases are TGTGCCAGCAGTCCCACCTCCGGCACCGGGGAGCTGTTTTTT. Residues: CASSPTSGTGELFF. The J gene is TRBJ2-2, the V gene TRBV3-1; unclear D gene. V lost 6 bases to trimming and J lost 4 bases, with 12 bases between them. The CDR3 sequence is 14 residues long. CDR1 LGHDT and CDR2 YNNKEL come from the germline V gene (reference sequence).

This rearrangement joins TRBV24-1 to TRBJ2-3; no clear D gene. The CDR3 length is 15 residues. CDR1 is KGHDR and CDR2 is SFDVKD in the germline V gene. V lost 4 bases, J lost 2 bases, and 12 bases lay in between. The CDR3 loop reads CATSESDGATDTQYF. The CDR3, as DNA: TGTGCCACCAGTGAGTCGGACGGAGCCACAGATACGCAGTATTTT.

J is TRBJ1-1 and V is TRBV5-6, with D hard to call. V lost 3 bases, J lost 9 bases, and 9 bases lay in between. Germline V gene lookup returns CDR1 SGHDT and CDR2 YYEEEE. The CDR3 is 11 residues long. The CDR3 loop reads CASSSSAKAFF. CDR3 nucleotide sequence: TGTGCCAGCAGCTCCTCAGCGAAAGCTTTCTTT.

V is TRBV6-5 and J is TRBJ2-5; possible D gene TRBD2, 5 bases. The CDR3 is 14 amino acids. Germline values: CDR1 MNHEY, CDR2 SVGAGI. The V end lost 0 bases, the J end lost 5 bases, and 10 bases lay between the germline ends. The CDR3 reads CASSYSRGSETQYF. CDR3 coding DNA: TGTGCCAGCAGTTACTCTCGGGGAAGTGAGACCCAGTACTTC.

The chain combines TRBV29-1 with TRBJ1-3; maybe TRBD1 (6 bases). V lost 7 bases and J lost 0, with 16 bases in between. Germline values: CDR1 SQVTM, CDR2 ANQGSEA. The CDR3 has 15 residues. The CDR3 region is CSDLDRSNSGNTIYF. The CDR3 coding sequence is TGCAGCGACCTAGACAGGTCAAACTCTGGAAACACCATATATTTT.